This TCR beta chain was observed in a study of T cells in Graves' hyperthyroidism and ophthalmopathy. In its sample, this clonotype was seen many times. What was amplified from RNA transcripts were TCR beta CDR3 regions. A set of HTBI primers served as the primers for a first-round RT-PCR of the TCR CDR3. TCRdb redid the calling of the multiplex PCR reads with MiXCR, one entry per CDR3 protein. There are approximately 610,000 distinct CDR3 sequences in the sample; 14% to 15% occur only once, and 3.5% to 4.5% lies in the top ten. This CDR3 comprises 14 residues. V lost 5 bases, J lost 7 bases, and 14 bases lay in between. CDR1 and CDR2 from the germline V gene are MNHEY and SVGAGI.

V is TRBV6-5 and J is TRBJ2-2; D is perhaps TRBD2 (5 bases). Sequencing input: blood. This clonotype was obtained from a middle-aged woman with Graves' ophthalmopathy. CDR3 bases: TGTGCCAGCAGTACCTCTAGCCGGGGCGGGGAGCTGTTTTTT. The encoded protein is CASSTSSRGGELFF.